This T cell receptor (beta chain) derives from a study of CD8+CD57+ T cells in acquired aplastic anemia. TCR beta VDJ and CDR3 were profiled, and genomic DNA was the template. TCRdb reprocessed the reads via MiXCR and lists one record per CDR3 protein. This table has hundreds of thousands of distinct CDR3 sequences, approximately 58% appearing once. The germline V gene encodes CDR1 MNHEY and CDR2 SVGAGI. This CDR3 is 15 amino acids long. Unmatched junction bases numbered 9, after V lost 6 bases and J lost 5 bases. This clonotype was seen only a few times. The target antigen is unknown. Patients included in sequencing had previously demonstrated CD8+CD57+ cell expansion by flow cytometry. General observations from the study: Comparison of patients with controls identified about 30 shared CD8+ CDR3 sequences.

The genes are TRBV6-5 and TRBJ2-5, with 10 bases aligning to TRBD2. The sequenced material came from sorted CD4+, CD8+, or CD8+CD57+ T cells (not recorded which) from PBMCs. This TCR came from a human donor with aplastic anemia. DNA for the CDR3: TGTGCCAGCAGGCGTTTAGCGGGAGGTGGGGAGACCCAGTACTTC. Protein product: CASRRLAGGGETQYF.